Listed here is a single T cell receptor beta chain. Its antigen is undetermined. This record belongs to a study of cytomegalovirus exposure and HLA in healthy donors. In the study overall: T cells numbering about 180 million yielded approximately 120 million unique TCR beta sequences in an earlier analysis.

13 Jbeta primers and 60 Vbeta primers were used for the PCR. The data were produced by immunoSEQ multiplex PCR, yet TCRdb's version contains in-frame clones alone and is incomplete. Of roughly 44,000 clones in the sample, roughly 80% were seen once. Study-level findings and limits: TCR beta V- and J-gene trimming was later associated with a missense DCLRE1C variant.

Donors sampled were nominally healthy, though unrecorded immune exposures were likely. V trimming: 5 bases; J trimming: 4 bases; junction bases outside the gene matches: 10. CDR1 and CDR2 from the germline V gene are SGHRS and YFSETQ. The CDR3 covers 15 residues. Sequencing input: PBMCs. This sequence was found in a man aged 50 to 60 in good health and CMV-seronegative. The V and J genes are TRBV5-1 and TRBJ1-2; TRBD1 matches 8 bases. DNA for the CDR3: TGCGCCAGCAGTGAACACGGACAGGGAGGCTATGGCTACACCTTC. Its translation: CASSEHGQGGYGYTF.